The sequence of this T cell receptor (beta chain) was determined in a study of Graves' ophthalmopathy and Graves' hyperthyroidism. About the study: The authors collected peripheral blood at initial diagnosis, before any treatment.

Beta-chain TCR CDR3 regions were amplified from RNA transcripts. A first-round RT-PCR used HTBI primers, followed by a second-round multiplex PCR. One entry per CDR3 protein, called by TCRdb with MiXCR from the multiplex PCR reads. The sample has some 400,000 distinct CDR3 sequences, about 18% seen once. This clonotype was seen many times. Antigen unknown. General study findings and limits: Detection in blood was also observed for most expanded thyroid clonotypes above 0.001 frequency.

V lost 5 bases and J 7 bases, leaving 17 bases between the germline ends. This CDR3 is built from 13 residues. Looked up from germline, CDR1 is DFQATT and CDR2 is SNEGSKA (reference sequence). Sequencing was done on a sample of peripheral blood. The origin of this receptor is a young woman with Graves' ophthalmopathy. The chain has TRBV20-1 and TRBJ1-1; no reliable D call. In DNA form, the CDR3 reads TGCAGTGCTGTTCCGTCTAGCGCTGATGAAGCTTTCTTT. Translating it yields CSAVPSSADEAFF.